The clone carrying this T cell receptor (beta chain) was seen just once. Sequencing used immunoSEQ multiplex PCR; TCRdb keeps in-frame clones, though not all of them. The top ten hold 9.5% to 12% of the sample, which has almost 35,000 clones, approximately 90% seen once. This sample was included in a study of T cell changes during pregnancy in multiple sclerosis. The CDR3 runs 16 residues. The germline CDR1 and CDR2 sequences are MNHEY and SMNVEV (reference sequence). V shed 8 bases and J 0 bases; nucleotides not matched to a gene: 8. The rearrangement uses TRBV27 and TRBJ2-2; the match to TRBD1 covers 8 bases. This TCR was recovered from a female donor with multiple sclerosis, enrolled in a pregnancy study. This material consisted of CD8+ T cells from peripheral blood mononuclear cells, taken before pregnancy. CDR3 nucleotides: TGTGCCAGCGGCCCCAGACAGGGGACGAACACCGGGGAGCTGTTTTTT. Translating it yields CASGPRQGTNTGELFF.